One and the same sample provided the 15 T cell receptor beta chains below, sequenced in a study of OX40 agonist ivuxolimab in advanced cancers. TCRdb's table, derived via immunoSEQ multiplex PCR, lists solely in-frame clones and lacks some. The table lists 40,000 to 45,000 clones, 80% of them singletons. The sequencing used CD4+ or CD8+ T cells sorted from blood, collected in a trial of the OX40 agonist ivuxolimab. The receptors were gathered from an adult with an advanced solid tumor such as melanoma, head and neck, liver or kidney cancer.

The V and J genes are TRBV5-4 and TRBJ2-5, with a possible D match to TRBD2 (6 bases). Between the trimmed V and J ends, which lost 3 bases and 4 bases, there was a span of 10 bases. Per the germline V gene, CDR1 is SGHNT and CDR2 is YYREEE (reference sequence). This CDR3 region has 13 residues. The CDR3 DNA reads as TGTGCCAGCAGCTGGGACTCAGGAGAGACCCAGTACTTC. It specifies CASSWDSGETQYF.

The chain recombines TRBV4-1 with TRBJ2-7, with 11 bases lining up with TRBD2. The trim removed 3 bases at V and 7 bases at J, leaving 8 bases unmatched. The length of the CDR3 is 15 residues. The germline gives CDR1 MGHRA, CDR2 YSYEKL. The CDR3 is CASSHPLAGEGEQYF. CDR3 sequence (DNA): TGCGCCAGCAGCCATCCACTAGCGGGAGAAGGGGAGCAGTACTTC.

The chain has TRBV6-5 and TRBJ2-2; D possibly corresponds to TRBD2 (6 bases). The germline V gene has CDR1 MNHEY and CDR2 SVGAGI. The CDR3 runs to 15 residues. Between the trimmed V and J ends, which lost 2 bases and 1 base, there was a span of 8 bases. The CDR3 spells CASSYGTLNTGELFF. For the CDR3, the DNA is TGTGCCAGCAGTTACGGGACTTTGAACACCGGGGAGCTGTTTTTT.

This chain joins TRBV4-3 and TRBJ1-5; 8 bases map to TRBD1. Germline V CDR1 and CDR2: LGHNA, YSLEER. The junction had 0 bases not matched to a gene; V was cut back by 3 bases and J by 2 bases. The CDR3 spans 14 residues. CDR3 sequence (DNA): TGCGCCAGCAGCCAGGGACAGGGCAATCAGCCCCAGCATTTT. The encoded protein is CASSQGQGNQPQHF.

This chain links TRBV28 with TRBJ1-3; D is ambiguous. The V end lost 2 bases, the J end lost 0 bases, and 8 bases lay between the germline ends. Per germline, CDR1 MDHEN and CDR2 SYDVKM. This CDR3 comprises 15 residues. The CDR3 sequence is CASSLLSNSGNTIYF. In DNA, the CDR3 is TGTGCCAGCAGTTTACTCTCCAACTCTGGAAACACCATATATTTT.

The chain couples TRBV6-6 to TRBJ2-7; a weak D match, TRBD2 (5 bases). CDR1 MNHNY and CDR2 SVGAGI come from the germline V gene (reference sequence). The CDR3 covers 11 residues. Trimming left V 8 bases short and J 3 bases short, with 8 bases between. CDR3 coding DNA: TGTGCCAGCCGGGCGGGCTACGAGCAGTACTTC. It encodes CASRAGYEQYF.

On this clone itself: Different DNA sequences within this sample yield the same CDR3. The chain recombines TRBV11-3 with TRBJ2-1, with a possible D match to TRBD2 (5 bases). Trimming stripped 1 base from V and 0 bases from J, with 7 bases between. The CDR3 extends over 15 amino acids. Germline values: CDR1 SGHNT, CDR2 YENEEA. The CDR3 loop reads CASSLGGSSYNEQFF. In DNA, the CDR3 is TGTGCCAGCAGCTTAGGAGGGAGCTCCTACAATGAGCAGTTCTTC.

CDR3 coding DNA: TGCAGCGTTCTCCAGGGTTTTTACTCCTACGAGCAGTACTTC. It is translated as CSVLQGFYSYEQYF. This chain links TRBV29-1 with TRBJ2-7; TRBD1 is a possible D gene (5 bases). The CDR3 is 14 residues long. Germline loops: CDR1 SQVTM, CDR2 ANQGSEA. V lost 5 bases, J lost 0 bases, and 14 bases lay in between.

V usage is TRBV28 and J usage is TRBJ2-7; 9 positions match TRBD2. Germline lookup yields CDR1 MDHEN and CDR2 SYDVKM. With 5 bases clipped from V and 1 base from J, the junction kept 12 bases outside the gene matches. This CDR3 has 17 amino acids. The CDR3 nucleotides are TGTGCCAGCAGTAGGGATAGCGGGAGTGAGTGGTCCTACGAGCAGTACTTC. Its translation: CASSRDSGSEWSYEQYF. The full variable domain, rest sourced from reference TRBV28 and TRBJ2-7, is DVKVTQSSRYLVKRTGEKVFLECVQDMDHENMFWYRQDPGLGLRLIYFSYDVKMKEKGDIPEGYSVSREKKERFSLILESASTNQTSMYLCASSRDSGSEWSYEQYFGPGTRLTVT.

V usage is TRBV4-2 and J usage is TRBJ1-2, with a weak D call TRBD1 (5 bases). Germline lookup yields CDR1 LGHNA and CDR2 YNFKEQ. The CDR3 has 17 residues. V shed 0 bases and J shed 7 bases, with 21 bases lying between them. CDR3 DNA sequence: TGTGCCAGCAGCCAAGACCTTGAGGGGAAAGGCCCGAGTGGCTACACCTTC. Translating it yields CASSQDLEGKGPSGYTF.

The chain couples TRBV10-2 to TRBJ2-1; 7 bases map to TRBD2. The CDR3 sequence is 14 residues long. Germline CDR1 WSHSY, CDR2 SAAADI. V gave up 2 bases and J gave up 5 bases; unmatched junction bases: 3. This CDR3 is CASSEGGRNNEQFF. The DNA for the CDR3 is TGCGCCAGCAGTGAGGGCGGGAGAAACAATGAGCAGTTCTTC.

The genes are TRBV19 and TRBJ1-5; D gene uncertain. The V end lost 7 bases, the J end lost 0 bases, and 7 bases lay between the germline ends. CDR3 length equals 13 residues. CDR1 LNHDA and CDR2 SQIVND come from the germline V gene (reference sequence). CDR3 nucleotide sequence: TGTGCCAGTAATACTTATAGCAATCAGCCCCAGCATTTT. Translating it yields CASNTYSNQPQHF.

The chain links TRBV21-1 to TRBJ1-1. TRBV21-1 is a recognized pseudogene. The CDR3 sequence is 11 residues long. Here the CDR3 reads CASSKNLKAFF. CDR3 nucleotides: TGTGCCAGCAGCAAAAATTTGAAAGCTTTCTTT.

The J gene is TRBJ2-2, the V gene TRBV9; TRBD2 aligns across 11 bases. Per germline, CDR1 SGDLS and CDR2 YYNGEE. Germline trimming cut 4 bases from V and 0 bases from J; bases unmatched to any gene: 11. This CDR3 contains 19 residues. The CDR3 reads CASSIASGRNPANTGELFF. The CDR3 bases are TGTGCCAGCAGCATCGCTAGCGGGAGGAACCCGGCGAACACCGGGGAGCTGTTTTTT.

CDR3 protein: CASRNPYTEAFF. The DNA for the CDR3 is TGTGCCAGCAGGAACCCATACACTGAAGCTTTCTTT. The gene calls are TRBV6-5 and TRBJ1-1; D uncertain. The CDR3 consists of 12 residues. In germline, CDR1 is MNHEY, CDR2 SVGAGI. The V and J ends lost 6 bases and 3 bases respectively, with 8 bases between them.